This T cell receptor beta chain was documented in a study of T cells in women clearing cervical HPV infection (dated 2018 in TCRdb). Study-level background: Cases were 20 to 25 women with histologically confirmed HPV16-related CIN3 or worse, including 2 invasive cancers. Controls were 25 or so women whose single incident HPV16 infection cleared within 12 months without precancer or cancer developing. Blood from cases was collected at the visit at which the lesion was first identified, whereas blood from controls was collected once infection was no longer detected. Since only a few of the women had HLA typing available, the possibility that HLA type was acting as a confounder could not be ruled out. Cases were matched to controls by age within five years and by the year the sample was collected. A median age of approximately 31 years was observed in cases versus 38 to 45 in controls, and no significant differences in baseline characteristics were found. Nested within Costa Rica's Guanacaste HPV Natural History Study, an exploratory proof-of-principle case-control study compared TCR repertoires across cervical HPV16 outcomes. Among cases, blood sampling occurred a median of 149 days after lesion detection, with an interquartile range of roughly 85 to 210 days. As quality controls, five blinded duplicates were added to each group, bringing the total to approximately 60 samples made up of some 50 participants and about ten replicates. The parent cohort enrolled 8,500 to 13,000 women aged 18 or older in Guanacaste, Costa Rica, during about 1992 to 1994 and followed them for 7 to 8 years. The full study reports these points: Because the number of T cells per sample was unknown, the richness differences could reflect varying T-cell content rather than repertoire biology. Lower TRBV6-7 relative abundance was observed in cases than in controls (about 0.099% versus 0.17%; Bonferroni P = 0.0008). Whether associations preceded infection or resulted from infection could not be shown with the cross-sectional design, and effector/memory subsets and HPV-specific T cells were not isolated. CIN3+ cases had significantly higher TCR repertoire richness than controls across sequencing depths, but evenness did not differ between the groups. Random forest classifiers combining richness and V gene abundances distinguished cases from controls with an estimated AUC of just under 0.85.

Every participant had a single incident cervical HPV16 infection, and women with prevalent HPV16 infections were excluded. Cervical HPV DNA was detected by MY09/MY11 PCR, and genotyping was performed by dot-blot hybridization. Less than 19 mL of heparinized blood was centrifuged, after which the buffy coat was aliquoted, frozen at -30 degrees C, and then stored at -80 degrees C. Genomic DNA was extracted from buffy coat specimens using QIAGEN kits. The germline V gene encodes CDR1 LNHDA and CDR2 SQIVND (reference sequence). Between the V and J ends, shortened by 8 bases and 0 bases respectively, the junction contains 17 bases. There are 17 amino acids in the CDR3, from cysteine to phenylalanine inclusive. The 42 bases shown cover part of the CDR3, and their frame starts at base 1. Worth noting for this clone: Its antigen remains undetermined. The read gets to within 3 residues of the CDR3 end, and the germline J gene fills in the rest.

TCR beta CDR3 regions were amplified by multiplex PCR from an average of roughly 1.3 ug genomic DNA per sample using the immunoSEQ assay. Primer bias was corrected in the assay by using a complete synthetic TCR repertoire to establish an amplification baseline. The amplicons were sequenced on the Illumina platform. Turning to the authors' computational methods: Sequence errors were corrected by clustering with frequency ratios and a modified nearest-neighbor algorithm, and the sequences were then analyzed in the immunoSEQ Analyzer using IMGT gene definitions. TCR richness and evenness were averaged over 20 rarefaction repeats at each rarefaction depth, excluding samples with fewer sequences than the depth. V, D and J gene relative abundances were compared between groups with Wilcoxon rank sum tests, applying FDR correction. In the blinded duplicates, the intraclass correlation was around 96% for TCR richness and averaged 76.4% across 65 to 85 gene segments. TCRdb provides this immuneACCESS table in a form limited to in-frame rearrangements. Some clones are lacking; in checked studies, under half of them reflect an unresolved V gene, and why the rest are absent is not known. V, J and clone size are taken as reported in that table, and D and trimming were inferred from the DNA itself. This sample's table has entries for over 25,000 clones. The ten largest make up approximately 8.4% of the sample.

The sequence was obtained from a woman aged 18 to 75 with a cervical HPV16 infection that either progressed to CIN3+ or cleared (not recorded which). Here the chain combines TRBV19 and TRBJ1-6; the D gene cannot be named for sure. Sequencing used blood buffy coat. CDR3 bases read: TGTGCCAGTTGGCGGGGTGAAGGCGGCTCCTATAATTCACCC. Its translation reads: CASWRGEGGSYNSP. In full, the CDR3 reads CASWRGEGGSYNSPLHF.